This is a list of T cell receptor beta chains from one sample in a study of T cell repertoires in ileal Crohn's disease. Sequenced by immunoSEQ multiplex PCR; TCRdb stores in-frame clones only, minus some. The data contain several thousand clones, roughly 91% of them singletons. Specimen: ileal tissue. All receptors come from an adult with Crohn's disease. CDR3s include the opening cysteine and the closing phenylalanine or tryptophan. D genes are given only for firm matches. Size tells how often a clone was seen (once, few, many) or the class of an expanded clone, and some rows leave it out.

J gene	clone size	D gene	V gene	CDR3 DNA	CDR3 protein
TRBJ1-3	-	TRBD1	TRBV18	TGTGCCAGCTCACCGCCCCAGACAGGGGCGCAGGGAAACACCATATATTTT	CASSPPQTGAQGNTIYF
TRBJ2-7	-	TRBD1	TRBV6-5	TGTGCCAGCAGTCCCGGGACAGGCTCCTACGAGCAGTACTTC	CASSPGTGSYEQYF
TRBJ1-1	-	-	TRBV18	TGTGCCAGCTCACCGGCGGGGGCTCTGAACACTGAAGCTTTCTTT	CASSPAGALNTEAFF
TRBJ2-4	once	TRBD2	TRBV2	TGTGCCAGCAGTGAACGTCTAGCGGGGAACAAAAACATTCAGTACTTC	CASSERLAGNKNIQYF
TRBJ1-4	-	-	TRBV6-1	TGTGCCAGCAGTGGGCGGATAGGGTCAACTAATGAAAAACTGTTTTTT	CASSGRIGSTNEKLFF
TRBJ1-5	few	-	TRBV21-1	TGTGCCAGCAACACGGACAGGGGTATAGGGCAGCCCCAGCATTTT	CASNTDRGIGQPQHF
TRBJ2-5	-	TRBD2	TRBV25-1	TGTGCCAGCAGTGAGCTTGCTAGCGGGTCGGAGACCCAGTACTTC	CASSELASGSETQYF
TRBJ1-2	-	TRBD1	TRBV6-9	TGTGCCGGGACAGACGGCTATGGCTACACCTTC	CAGTDGYGYTF
TRBJ2-5	-	-	TRBV5-6	TGTGCCAGCAGCGTTGGGGTTGAGACCCAGTACTTC	CASSVGVETQYF
TRBJ2-3	-	-	TRBV27	TGTGCCAGCAGTTTCGGGGGACCTGGCACAGATACGCAGTATTTT	CASSFGGPGTDTQYF
TRBJ2-7	-	-	TRBV7-9	TGTGCCAGCAGCTTACCAAGAAACGAGCAGTACTTC	CASSLPRNEQYF
TRBJ2-7	-	-	TRBV27	TGTGCCAGCAGTTTTAGTTGGCCGAGCTCCTACGAGCAGTACTTC	CASSFSWPSSYEQYF
TRBJ2-1	-	TRBD2	TRBV6-5	TGTGCCAGCACCCGGTGGGGGGGGGTTAACAATGAGCAGTTCTTC	CASTRWGGVNNEQFF
TRBJ2-1	once	-	TRBV21-1	TGTGCCAGCAGCAAGGAGCGGGCCAGAGGTATCGACAATGAGCAGTTCTTC	CASSKERARGIDNEQFF
TRBJ1-1	-	-	TRBV2	TGTGCCAGCAGTGTCATGAACACTGAAGCTTTCTTT	CASSVMNTEAFF
TRBJ2-2	-	TRBD1	TRBV11-3	TGTGCCAGCAGCTTAGTTTCAGGGGGCCACGGGGAGCTGTTTTTT	CASSLVSGGHGELFF
TRBJ2-7	once	-	TRBV18	TGTGCCAGCTCACCACAGAACGTCGCCTACGAGCAGTACTTC	CASSPQNVAYEQYF